Sequencing of this T cell receptor beta chain was carried out in a study of shared clonotypes between healthy human individuals. Assay: immunoSEQ multiplex PCR; the TCRdb copy retains only in-frame clones and omits some. The sample includes 2 million to 2.5 million clones, 85% to 95% of them seen just once. Per the germline V gene, CDR1 is MDHEN and CDR2 is SYDVKM. The CDR3 is 15 residues long. V was cut by 2 bases and J by 0 bases, with 5 bases left in between. The source of this sequence is a man younger than 35 in good health. Some clones in this sample may be carry-over from other donors' samples. V and J are TRBV28 and TRBJ2-6, with D uncertain. Sequenced material: naive CD4+ T cells from PBMCs. As for subset: CD45RA+ positively selected. The CDR3 DNA reads TGTGCCAGCAGTTTACACAGCTCTGGGGCCAACGTCCTGACTTTC. This gives the protein CASSLHSSGANVLTF.